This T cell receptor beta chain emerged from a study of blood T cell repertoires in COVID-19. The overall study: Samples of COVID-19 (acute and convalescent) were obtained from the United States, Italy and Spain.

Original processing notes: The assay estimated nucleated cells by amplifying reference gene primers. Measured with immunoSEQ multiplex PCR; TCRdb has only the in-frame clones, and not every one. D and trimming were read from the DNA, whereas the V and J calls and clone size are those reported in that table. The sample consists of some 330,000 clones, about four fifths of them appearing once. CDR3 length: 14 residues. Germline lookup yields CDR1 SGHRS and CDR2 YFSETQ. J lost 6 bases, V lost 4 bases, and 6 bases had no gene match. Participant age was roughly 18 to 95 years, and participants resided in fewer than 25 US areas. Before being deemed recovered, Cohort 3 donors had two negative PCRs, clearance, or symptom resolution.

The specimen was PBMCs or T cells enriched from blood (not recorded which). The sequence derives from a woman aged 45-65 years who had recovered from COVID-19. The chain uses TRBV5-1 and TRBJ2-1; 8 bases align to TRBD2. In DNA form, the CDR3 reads TGCGCCAGCAGCCCACTAGCGGACCCCAATGAGCAGTTCTTC. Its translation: CASSPLADPNEQFF.